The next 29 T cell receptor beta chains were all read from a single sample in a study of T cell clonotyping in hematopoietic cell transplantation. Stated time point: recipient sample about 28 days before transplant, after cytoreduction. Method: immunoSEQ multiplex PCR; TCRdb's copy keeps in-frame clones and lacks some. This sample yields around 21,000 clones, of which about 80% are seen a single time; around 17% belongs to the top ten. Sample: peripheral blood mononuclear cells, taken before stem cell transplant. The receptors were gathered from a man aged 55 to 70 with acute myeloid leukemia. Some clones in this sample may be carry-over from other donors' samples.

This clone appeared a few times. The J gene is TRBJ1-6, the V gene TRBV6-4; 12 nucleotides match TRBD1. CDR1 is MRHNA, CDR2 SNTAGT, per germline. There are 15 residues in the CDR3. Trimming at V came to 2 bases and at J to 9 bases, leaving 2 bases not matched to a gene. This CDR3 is CASSDRGQGASPLHF. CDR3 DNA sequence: TGTGCCAGCAGTGACAGGGGACAGGGGGCTTCACCCCTCCACTTT.

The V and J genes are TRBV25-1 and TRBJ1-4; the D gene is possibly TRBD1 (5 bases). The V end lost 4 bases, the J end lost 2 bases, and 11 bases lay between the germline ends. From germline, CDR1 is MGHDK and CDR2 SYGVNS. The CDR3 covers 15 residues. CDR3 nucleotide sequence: TGTGCCAGCAGTGTTCGGGGGGAGACTAATGAAAAACTGTTTTTT. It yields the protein CASSVRGETNEKLFF.

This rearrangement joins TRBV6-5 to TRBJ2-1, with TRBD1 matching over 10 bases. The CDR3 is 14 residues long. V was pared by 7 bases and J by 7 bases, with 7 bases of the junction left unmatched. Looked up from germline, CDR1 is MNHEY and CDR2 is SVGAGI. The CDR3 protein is CASTQTGGRNEQFF. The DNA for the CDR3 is TGTGCCAGCACCCAGACAGGGGGCAGGAATGAGCAGTTCTTC.

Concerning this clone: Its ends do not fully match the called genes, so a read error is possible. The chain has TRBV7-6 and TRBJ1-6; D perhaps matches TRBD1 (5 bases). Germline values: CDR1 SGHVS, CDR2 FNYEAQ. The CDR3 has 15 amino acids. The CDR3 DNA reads TGTGCCAACAGCTTAGCGGGGGGAGATTCGGCCCCCCTCCACTTT. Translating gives CANSLAGGDSAPLHF.

CDR3 in amino acids: CASRPQGFRSTEAFF. CDR3 coding DNA: TGTGCCAGCAGACCTCAGGGTTTCAGGAGCACTGAAGCTTTCTTT. This chain connects TRBV14 to TRBJ1-1, with TRBD1 as a possible D gene (5 bases). The CDR3 totals 15 residues. Trimming left V 6 bases short and J 4 bases short, with 18 bases between. The germline gives CDR1 SGHDN, CDR2 FVKESK.

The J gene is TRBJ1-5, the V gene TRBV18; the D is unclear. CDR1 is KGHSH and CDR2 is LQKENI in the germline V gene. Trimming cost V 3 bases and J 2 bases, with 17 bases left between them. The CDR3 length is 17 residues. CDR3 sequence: CASSPNTAAGGNQPQHF. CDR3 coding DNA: TGTGCCAGCTCACCTAATACCGCAGCTGGGGGCAATCAGCCCCAGCATTTT.

Here the CDR3 reads CASSVGTEMNTEAFF. The CDR3 DNA sequence: TGTGCCAGCAGTGTCGGGACAGAGATGAACACTGAAGCTTTCTTT. The chain couples TRBV6-4 to TRBJ1-1; 7 bases fit TRBD1. Germline V gene lookup returns CDR1 MRHNA and CDR2 SNTAGT. V gave up 4 bases and J gave up 0 bases; unmatched junction bases: 5. The length of the CDR3 is 15 residues.

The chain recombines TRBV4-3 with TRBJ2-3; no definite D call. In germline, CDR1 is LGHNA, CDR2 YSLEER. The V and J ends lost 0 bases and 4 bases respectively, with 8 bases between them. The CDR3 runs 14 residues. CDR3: CASSQDTSADTQYF. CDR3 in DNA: TGCGCCAGCAGCCAAGATACCAGCGCAGATACGCAGTATTTT.

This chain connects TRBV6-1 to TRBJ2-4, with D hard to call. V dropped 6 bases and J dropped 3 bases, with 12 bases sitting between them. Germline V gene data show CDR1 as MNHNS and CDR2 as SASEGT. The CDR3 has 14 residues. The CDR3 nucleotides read TGTGCCAGCAGGTCCTCGGCCGGCAAAAACATTCAGTACTTC. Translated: CASRSSAGKNIQYF.

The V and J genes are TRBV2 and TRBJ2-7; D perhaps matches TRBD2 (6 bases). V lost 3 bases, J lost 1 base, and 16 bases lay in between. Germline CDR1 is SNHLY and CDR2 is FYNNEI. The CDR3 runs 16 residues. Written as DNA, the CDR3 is TGTGCCAGCAGTGAGGGTTATAGTGGACTATCCTACGAGCAGTACTTC. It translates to CASSEGYSGLSYEQYF. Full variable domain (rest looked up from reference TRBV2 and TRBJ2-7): EPEVTQTPSHQVTQMGQEVILRCVPISNHLYFYWYRQILGQKVEFLVSFYNNEISEKSEIFDDQFSVERPDGSNFTLKIRSTKLEDSAMYFCASSEGYSGLSYEQYFGPGTRLTVT.

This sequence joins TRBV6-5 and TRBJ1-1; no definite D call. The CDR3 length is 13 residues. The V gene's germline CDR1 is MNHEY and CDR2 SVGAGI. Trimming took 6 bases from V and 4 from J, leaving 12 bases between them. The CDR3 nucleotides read TGTGCCAGCAGCTCCCTTTTGCTCACTGAAGCTTTCTTT. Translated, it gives CASSSLLLTEAFF.

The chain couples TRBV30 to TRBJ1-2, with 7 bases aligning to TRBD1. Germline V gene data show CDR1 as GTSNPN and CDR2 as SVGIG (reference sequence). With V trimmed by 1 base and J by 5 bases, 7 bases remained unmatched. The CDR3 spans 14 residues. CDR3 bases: TGTGCCTGGAGTGGACAGGGCCTGTATTATGGCTACACCTTC. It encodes CAWSGQGLYYGYTF. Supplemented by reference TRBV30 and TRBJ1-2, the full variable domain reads SQTIHQWPATLVQPVGSPLSLECTVEGTSNPNLYWYRQAAGRGLQLLFYSVGIGQISSEVPQNLSASRPQDRQFILSSKKLLLSDSGFYLCAWSGQGLYYGYTFGSGTRLTVV.

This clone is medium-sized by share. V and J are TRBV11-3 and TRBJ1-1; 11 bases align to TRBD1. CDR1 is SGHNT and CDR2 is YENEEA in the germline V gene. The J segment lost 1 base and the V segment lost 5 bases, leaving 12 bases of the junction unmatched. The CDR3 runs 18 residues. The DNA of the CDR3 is TGTGCCAGCAGCCCTAGGACAGGGGGCGCTGGGGCGAACACTGAAGCTTTCTTT. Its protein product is CASSPRTGGAGANTEAFF.

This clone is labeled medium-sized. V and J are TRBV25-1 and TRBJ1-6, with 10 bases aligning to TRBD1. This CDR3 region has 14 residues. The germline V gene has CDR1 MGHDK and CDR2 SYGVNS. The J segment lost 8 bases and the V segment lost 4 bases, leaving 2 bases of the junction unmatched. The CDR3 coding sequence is TGTGCCAGCAGTGGTGGGACAGGGGATTCACCCCTCCACTTT. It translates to CASSGGTGDSPLHF.

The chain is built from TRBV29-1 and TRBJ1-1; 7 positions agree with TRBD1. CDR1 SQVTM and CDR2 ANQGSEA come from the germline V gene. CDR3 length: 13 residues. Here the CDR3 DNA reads TGCACCGCCCGGCAGGGGGGGAACACTGAAGCTTTCTTT. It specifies CTARQGGNTEAFF.

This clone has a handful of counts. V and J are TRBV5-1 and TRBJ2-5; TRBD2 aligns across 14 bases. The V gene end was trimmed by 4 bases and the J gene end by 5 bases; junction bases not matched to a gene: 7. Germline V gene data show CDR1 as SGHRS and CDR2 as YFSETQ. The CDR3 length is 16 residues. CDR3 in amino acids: CASSPGTSGGWETQYF. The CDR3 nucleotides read TGCGCCAGCAGCCCCGGGACTAGCGGGGGCTGGGAGACCCAGTACTTC.

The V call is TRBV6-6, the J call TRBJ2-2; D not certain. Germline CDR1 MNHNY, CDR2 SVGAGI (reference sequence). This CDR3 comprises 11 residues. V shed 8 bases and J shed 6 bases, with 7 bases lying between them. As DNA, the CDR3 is TGTGCCAGCCTTAGTGCCGGGGAGCTGTTTTTT. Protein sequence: CASLSAGELFF.

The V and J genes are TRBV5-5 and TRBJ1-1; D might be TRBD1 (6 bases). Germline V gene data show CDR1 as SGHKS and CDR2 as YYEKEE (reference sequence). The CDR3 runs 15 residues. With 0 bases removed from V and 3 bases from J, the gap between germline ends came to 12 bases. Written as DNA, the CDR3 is TGTGCCAGCAGCTTGGCGGGGGCCGGGTACACTGAAGCTTTCTTT. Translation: CASSLAGAGYTEAFF.

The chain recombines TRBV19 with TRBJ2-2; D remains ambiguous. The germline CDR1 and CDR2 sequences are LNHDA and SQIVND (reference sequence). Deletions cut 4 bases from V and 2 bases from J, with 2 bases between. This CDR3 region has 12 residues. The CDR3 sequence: CASSTNTGELFF. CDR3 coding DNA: TGTGCCAGTAGTACTAACACCGGGGAGCTGTTTTTT.

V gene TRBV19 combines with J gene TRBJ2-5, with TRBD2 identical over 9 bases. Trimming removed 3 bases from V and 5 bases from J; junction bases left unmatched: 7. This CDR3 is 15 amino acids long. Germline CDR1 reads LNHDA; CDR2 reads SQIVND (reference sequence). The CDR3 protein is CASSISGLALETQYF. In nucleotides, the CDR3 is TGTGCCAGTAGTATCTCGGGACTAGCTCTGGAGACCCAGTACTTC. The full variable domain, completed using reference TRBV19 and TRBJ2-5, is DGGITQSPKYLFRKEGQNVTLSCEQNLNHDAMYWYRQDPGQGLRLIYYSQIVNDFQKGDIAEGYSVSREKKESFPLTVTSAQKNPTAFYLCASSISGLALETQYFGPGTRLLVL.

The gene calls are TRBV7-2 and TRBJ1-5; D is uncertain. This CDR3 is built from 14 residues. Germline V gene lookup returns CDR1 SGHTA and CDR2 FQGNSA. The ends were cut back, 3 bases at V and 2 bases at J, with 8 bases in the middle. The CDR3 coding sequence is TGTGCCAGCAGCTTTGTAACAGGCAATCAGCCCCAGCATTTT. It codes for CASSFVTGNQPQHF. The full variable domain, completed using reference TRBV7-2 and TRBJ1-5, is GAGVSQSPSNKVTEKGKDVELRCDPISGHTALYWYRQSLGQGLEFLIYFQGNSAPDKSGLPSDRFSAERTGGSVSTLTIQRTQQEDSAVYLCASSFVTGNQPQHFGDGTRLSIL.

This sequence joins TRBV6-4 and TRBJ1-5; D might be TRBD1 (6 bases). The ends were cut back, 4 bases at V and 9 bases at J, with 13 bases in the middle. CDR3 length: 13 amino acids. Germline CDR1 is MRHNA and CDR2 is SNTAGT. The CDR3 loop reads CASSVGGSGPQHF. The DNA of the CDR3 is TGTGCCAGCAGTGTAGGGGGATCAGGGCCCCAGCATTTT.

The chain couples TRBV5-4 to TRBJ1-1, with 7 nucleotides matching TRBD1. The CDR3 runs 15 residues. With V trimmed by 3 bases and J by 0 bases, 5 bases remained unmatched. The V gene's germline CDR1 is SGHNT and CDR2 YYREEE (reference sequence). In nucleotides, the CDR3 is TGTGCCAGCAGCTCCCAGACAGGGTTGAACACTGAAGCTTTCTTT. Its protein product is CASSSQTGLNTEAFF.

In nucleotides, the CDR3 is TGCGCCAGCAACTCGGCAGGGGGGGAAGAGACCCAGTACTTC. It specifies CASNSAGGEETQYF. This chain links TRBV5-1 with TRBJ2-5, with D perhaps given as TRBD1 or TRBD2 (7 bases each). The germline CDR1 and CDR2 sequences are SGHRS and YFSETQ. V lost 6 bases and J lost 3, with 15 bases in between. CDR3 size: 14 residues.

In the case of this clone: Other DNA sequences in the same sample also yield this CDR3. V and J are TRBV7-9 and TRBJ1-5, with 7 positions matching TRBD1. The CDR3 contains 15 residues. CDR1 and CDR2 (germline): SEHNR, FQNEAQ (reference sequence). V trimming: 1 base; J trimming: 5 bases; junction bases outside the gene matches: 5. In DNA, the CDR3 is TGTGCCAGCAGCTTAGGTGAGGGGGCCCATCAGCCCCAGCATTTT. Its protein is CASSLGEGAHQPQHF.

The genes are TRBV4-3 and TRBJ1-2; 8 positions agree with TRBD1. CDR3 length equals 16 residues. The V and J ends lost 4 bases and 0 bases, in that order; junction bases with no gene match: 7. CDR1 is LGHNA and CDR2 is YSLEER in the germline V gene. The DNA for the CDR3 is TGCGCCAGCAGCCCCAACCCACAGGGGGCTAACTATGGCTACACCTTC. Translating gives CASSPNPQGANYGYTF.

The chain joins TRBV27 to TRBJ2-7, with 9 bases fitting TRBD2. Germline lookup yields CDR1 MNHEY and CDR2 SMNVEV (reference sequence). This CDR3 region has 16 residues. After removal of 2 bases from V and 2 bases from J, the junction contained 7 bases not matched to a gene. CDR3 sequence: CASSLVWTSATYEQYF. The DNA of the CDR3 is TGTGCCAGCAGTTTAGTTTGGACTAGCGCGACCTACGAGCAGTACTTC.

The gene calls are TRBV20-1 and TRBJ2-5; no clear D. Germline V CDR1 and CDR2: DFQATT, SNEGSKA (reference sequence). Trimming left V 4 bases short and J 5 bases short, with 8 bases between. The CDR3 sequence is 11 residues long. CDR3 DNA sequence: TGCAGTGCTAATTTTCGGGAGACCCAGTACTTC. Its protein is CSANFRETQYF.

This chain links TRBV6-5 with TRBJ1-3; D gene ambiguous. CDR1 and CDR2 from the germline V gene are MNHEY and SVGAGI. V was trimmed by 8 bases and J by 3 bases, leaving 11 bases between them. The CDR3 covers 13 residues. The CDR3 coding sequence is TGTGCCAGCGGGCGGCTTGGTGGAAACACCATATATTTT. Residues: CASGRLGGNTIYF.